The subject of this entry is one TCR beta chain. This sample was taken from a study of regulatory T cells in long-lasting Graves disease. As to time point: persistent/refractory GD, antithyroid drugs over 5 years with positive TRAb. The TCR library was made from RNA that had been extracted from PBMCs in TRIzol. TCR beta libraries were built with iRepertoire HTBI primers and Arm-PCR of CDR3 regions. Per the original methods: Detected in the samples were 62 TRBV and approximately 14 TRBJ segments. A single record per CDR3 protein comes from TCRdb applying MiXCR to the multiplex PCR reads. Here the V and J calls rest on TCRdb's processing, not on the authors' analysis. The table lists a few hundred thousand distinct CDR3 sequences, roughly a quarter of them singletons. This CDR3 is 13 amino acids long. The ends were cut back, 5 bases at V and 9 bases at J, with 11 bases in the middle. CDR1 is SGHTA, CDR2 FQGTGA, per germline.

The TCR sequence derives from a female donor with Graves disease. The chain employs TRBV7-3 and TRBJ1-6; D possibly corresponds to TRBD1 (5 bases). The sample in question was peripheral blood mononuclear cells (PBMCs), obtained when the disease was refractory, from a patient treated with antithyroid drugs. CDR3 region: CASSAAGSSPLHF. DNA of the CDR3: TGTGCCAGCAGCGCCGCAGGGTCTTCACCCCTCCACTTT. Full variable domain (remainder filled in from reference TRBV7-3 and TRBJ1-6): GAGVSQTPSNKVTEKGKYVELRCDPISGHTALYWYRQSLGQGPEFLIYFQGTGAADDSGLPNDRFFAVRPEGSVSTLKIQRTERGDSAVYLCASSAAGSSPLHFGNGTRLTVT.